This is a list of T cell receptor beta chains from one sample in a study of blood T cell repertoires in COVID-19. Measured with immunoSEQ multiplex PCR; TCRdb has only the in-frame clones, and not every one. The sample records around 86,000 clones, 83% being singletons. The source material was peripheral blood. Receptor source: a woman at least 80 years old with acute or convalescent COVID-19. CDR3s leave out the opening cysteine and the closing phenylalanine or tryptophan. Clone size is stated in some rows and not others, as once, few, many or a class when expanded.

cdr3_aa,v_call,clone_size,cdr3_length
ASSPGQGYQPQH,TRBV6-5,once,12
ASRGQEIYEQY,TRBV27,NA,11
ASSTGTGADEQY,TRBV19,NA,12
ASSPSRGQYGYT,TRBV7-2,NA,12
ASSRAGDSNQPQH,TRBV4-1,NA,13
ASSVRINEKLF,TRBV18,NA,11
ASSPSGGRGYEQY,TRBV7-8,NA,13
ASVGQGHQPQH,TRBV2,once,11
ASSRTSGNPINEQF,TRBV5-1,NA,14
ASSGAFYNEQF,TRBV12-3/TRBV12-4,NA,11
ASSQDTGGVGEQY,TRBV4-2,NA,13
ASSLPTGHYYGYT,TRBV5-6,NA,13
ASSSQEVADTQY,TRBV6-5,NA,12
ASSQSRQGRDYEQY,TRBV23-1,once,14
AWSVVRGRGANVLT,TRBV30,NA,14
ATSDSTGLARRADTQY,TRBV24-1,NA,16
ASSSGTADTGELF,TRBV5-1,NA,13
ASSYGGTYT,TRBV6-5,NA,9
ASRQLAGANTGELF,TRBV4-1,NA,14
ASGLGVADTIY,TRBV12-5,NA,11
ASSPPSRSGANVLT,TRBV18,once,14
ASSSGTGSDTQY,TRBV7-2,NA,12
AIRDFGYYEQY,TRBV10-3,few,11
ASSWGDSGNTIY,TRBV5-4,few,12
ASSLVGGQGVGEQF,TRBV5-1,NA,14
ASSQDWTSGSYEQY,TRBV4-3,NA,14
ASSPRLIRAAF,TRBV4-1,NA,11
ASSLDREEQY,TRBV11-2,few,10
ASSLGQLEKLF,TRBV5-6,once,11
ASRDRDDNEQF,TRBV12-3/TRBV12-4,NA,11
ASSLLSRWGRETQY,TRBV11-2,few,14
ASSSTGATDTQY,TRBV11-3,once,12
ASSLKGGQANTEAF,TRBV5-1,NA,14
ASSPPGGEGYEQY,TRBV18,NA,13
ASSPRDSETQY,TRBV18,NA,11
ASSLRDRGTDTQY,TRBV5-1,once,13
ASSPSGVAGETQY,TRBV4-2,NA,13
ASSQSVNSETQY,TRBV3-1/TRBV3-2,NA,12
ASSSPPGTSAQETQY,TRBV5-1,NA,15
ASSRGRSGETQY,TRBV9,NA,12
ASTNQGGTYEQY,TRBV6-6,NA,12
AITKGQGSTDTQY,TRBV10-3,NA,13
ASSLNGETQY,TRBV7-9,NA,10
ASRWDRGYNEQF,TRBV2,NA,12